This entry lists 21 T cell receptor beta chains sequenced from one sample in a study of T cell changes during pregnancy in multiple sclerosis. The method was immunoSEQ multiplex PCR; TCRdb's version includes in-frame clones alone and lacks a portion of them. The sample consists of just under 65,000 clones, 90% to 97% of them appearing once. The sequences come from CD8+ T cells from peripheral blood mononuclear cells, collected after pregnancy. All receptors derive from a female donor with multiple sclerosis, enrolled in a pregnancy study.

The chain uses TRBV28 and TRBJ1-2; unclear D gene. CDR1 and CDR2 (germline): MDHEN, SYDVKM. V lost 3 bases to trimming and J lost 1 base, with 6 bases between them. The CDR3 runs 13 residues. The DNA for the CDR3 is TGTGCCAGCAGTTTCAGGCTTAACTATGGCTACACCTTC. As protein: CASSFRLNYGYTF.

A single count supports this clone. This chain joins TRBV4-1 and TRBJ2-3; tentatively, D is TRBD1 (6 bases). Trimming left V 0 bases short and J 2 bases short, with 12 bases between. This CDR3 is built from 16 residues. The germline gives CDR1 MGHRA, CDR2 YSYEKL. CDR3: CASSQDGGRLTDTQYF. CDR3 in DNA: TGCGCCAGCAGCCAAGATGGGGGCCGGCTCACAGATACGCAGTATTTT.

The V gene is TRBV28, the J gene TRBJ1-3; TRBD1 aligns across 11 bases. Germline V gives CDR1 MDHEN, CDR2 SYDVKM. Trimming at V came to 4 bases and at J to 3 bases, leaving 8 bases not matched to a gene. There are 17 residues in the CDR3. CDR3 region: CASSYLGQGAFGNTIYF. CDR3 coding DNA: TGTGCCAGCAGTTATCTTGGACAGGGGGCTTTTGGAAACACCATATATTTT.

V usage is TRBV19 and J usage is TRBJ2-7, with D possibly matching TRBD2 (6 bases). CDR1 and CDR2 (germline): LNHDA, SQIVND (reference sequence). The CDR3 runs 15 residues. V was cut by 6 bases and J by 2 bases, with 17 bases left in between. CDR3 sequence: CASSLGGRSPYEQYF. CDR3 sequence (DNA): TGTGCCAGTAGCCTGGGAGGCAGGTCCCCCTACGAGCAGTACTTC.

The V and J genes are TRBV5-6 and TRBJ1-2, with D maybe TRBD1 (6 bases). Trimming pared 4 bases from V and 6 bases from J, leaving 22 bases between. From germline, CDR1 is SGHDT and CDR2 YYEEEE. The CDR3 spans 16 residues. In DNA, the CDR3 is TGTGCCAGCAGCCTTTTACTTGAAGACAGGATCCATGGCTACACCTTC. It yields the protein CASSLLLEDRIHGYTF. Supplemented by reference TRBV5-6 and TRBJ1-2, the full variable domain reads DAGVTQSPTHLIKTRGQQVTLRCSPKSGHDTVSWYQQALGQGPQFIFQYYEEEERQRGNFPDRFSGHQFPNYSSELNVNALLLGDSALYLCASSLLLEDRIHGYTFGSGTRLTVV.

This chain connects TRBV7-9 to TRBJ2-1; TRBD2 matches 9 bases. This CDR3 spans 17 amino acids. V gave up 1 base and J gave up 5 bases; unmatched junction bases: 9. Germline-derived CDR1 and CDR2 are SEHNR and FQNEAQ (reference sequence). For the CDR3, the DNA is TGTGCCAGCAGCTTAGGACCCTTAGCGGGGGAGAACAATGAGCAGTTCTTC. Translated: CASSLGPLAGENNEQFF.

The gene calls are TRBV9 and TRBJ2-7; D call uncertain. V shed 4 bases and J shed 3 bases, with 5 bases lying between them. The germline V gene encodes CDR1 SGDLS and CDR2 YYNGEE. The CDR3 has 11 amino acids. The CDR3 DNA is TGTGCCAGCAGCTCCAACTACGAGCAGTACTTC. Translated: CASSSNYEQYF.

CDR3 loop: CASAGAGLDGYTF. Here the CDR3 DNA reads TGTGCCAGCGCTGGGGCAGGGTTGGATGGCTACACCTTC. The V call is TRBV11-2, the J call TRBJ1-2; the D gene is possibly TRBD1 (5 bases). CDR1 is SGHAT, CDR2 FQNNGV, per germline. The V and J ends lost 8 bases and 6 bases respectively, with 16 bases between them. The CDR3 is made up of 13 amino acids.

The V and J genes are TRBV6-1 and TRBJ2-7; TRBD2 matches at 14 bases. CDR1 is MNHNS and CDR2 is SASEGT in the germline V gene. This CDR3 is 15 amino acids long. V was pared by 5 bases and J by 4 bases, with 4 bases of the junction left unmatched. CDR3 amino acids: CASSSGTSGSYEQYF. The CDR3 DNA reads TGTGCCAGCAGTTCCGGGACTAGCGGGAGTTACGAGCAGTACTTC.

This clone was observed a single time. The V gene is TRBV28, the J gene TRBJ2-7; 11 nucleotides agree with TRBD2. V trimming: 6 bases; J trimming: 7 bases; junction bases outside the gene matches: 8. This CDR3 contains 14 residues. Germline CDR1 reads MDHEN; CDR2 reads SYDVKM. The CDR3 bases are TGTGCCAGCAGCCTACTAGCGGGAGTAGGAGAGCAGTACTTC. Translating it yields CASSLLAGVGEQYF.

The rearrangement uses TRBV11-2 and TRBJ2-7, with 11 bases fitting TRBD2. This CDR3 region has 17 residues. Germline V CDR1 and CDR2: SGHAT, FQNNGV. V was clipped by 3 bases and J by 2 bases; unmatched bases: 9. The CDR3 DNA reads TGTGCCAGCAGCTTGGACCTTCAGGGACTAGCGGCCTACGAGCAGTACTTC. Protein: CASSLDLQGLAAYEQYF. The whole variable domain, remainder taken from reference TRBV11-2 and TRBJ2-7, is EAGVAQSPRYKIIEKRQSVAFWCNPISGHATLYWYQQILGQGPKLLIQFQNNGVVDDSQLPKDRFSAERLKGVDSTLKIQPAKLEDSAVYLCASSLDLQGLAAYEQYFGPGTRLTVT.

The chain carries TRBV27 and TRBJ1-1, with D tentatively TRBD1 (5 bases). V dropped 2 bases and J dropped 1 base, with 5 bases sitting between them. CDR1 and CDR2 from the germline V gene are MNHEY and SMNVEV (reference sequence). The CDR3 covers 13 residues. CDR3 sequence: CASSLQGNTEAFF. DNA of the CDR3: TGTGCCAGCAGTTTACAGGGGAACACTGAAGCTTTCTTT.

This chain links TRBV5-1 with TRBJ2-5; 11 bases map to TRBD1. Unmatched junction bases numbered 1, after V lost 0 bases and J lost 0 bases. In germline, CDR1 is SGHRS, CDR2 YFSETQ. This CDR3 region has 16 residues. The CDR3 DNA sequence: TGCGCCAGCAGCTTGGGGGACAGGGGGTACCAAGAGACCCAGTACTTC. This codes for CASSLGDRGYQETQYF.

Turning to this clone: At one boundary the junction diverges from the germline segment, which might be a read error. CDR3 in DNA: TGTGCTAGCAGCCCCGGTAGGCTAGCGCGTAGCACAGATACGCAGTATTTT. Its protein is CASSPGRLARSTDTQYF. This rearrangement joins TRBV7-7 to TRBJ2-3; tentatively, D is TRBD2 (6 bases). Germline CDR1 SSHAT, CDR2 FNYEAQ (reference sequence). The CDR3 loop spans 17 amino acids.

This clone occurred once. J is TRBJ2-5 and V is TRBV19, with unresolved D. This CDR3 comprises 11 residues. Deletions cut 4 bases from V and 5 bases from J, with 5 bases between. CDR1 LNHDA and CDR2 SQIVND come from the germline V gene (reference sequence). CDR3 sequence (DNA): TGTGCCAGTAGTACTGAGGAGACCCAGTACTTC. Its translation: CASSTEETQYF.

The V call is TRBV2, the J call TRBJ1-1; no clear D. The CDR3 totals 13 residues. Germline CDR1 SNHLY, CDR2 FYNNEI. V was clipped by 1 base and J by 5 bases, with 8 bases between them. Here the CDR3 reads CASSEGTYTEAFF. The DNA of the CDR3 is TGTGCCAGCAGTGAAGGGACTTATACTGAAGCTTTCTTT.

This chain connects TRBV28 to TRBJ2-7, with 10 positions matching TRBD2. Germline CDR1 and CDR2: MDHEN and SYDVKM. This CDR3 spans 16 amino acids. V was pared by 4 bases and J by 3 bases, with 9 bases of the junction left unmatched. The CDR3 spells CASSWDTSGISYEQYF. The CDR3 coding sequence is TGTGCCAGCAGTTGGGACACTAGCGGGATTAGCTACGAGCAGTACTTC. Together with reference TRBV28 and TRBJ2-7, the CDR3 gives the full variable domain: DVKVTQSSRYLVKRTGEKVFLECVQDMDHENMFWYRQDPGLGLRLIYFSYDVKMKEKGDIPEGYSVSREKKERFSLILESASTNQTSMYLCASSWDTSGISYEQYFGPGTRLTVT.

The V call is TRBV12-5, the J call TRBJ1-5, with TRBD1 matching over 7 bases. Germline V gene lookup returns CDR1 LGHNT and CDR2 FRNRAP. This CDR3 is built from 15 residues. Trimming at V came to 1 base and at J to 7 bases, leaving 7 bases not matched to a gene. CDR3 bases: TGTGCTAGTGGTTTGGAGGGGACAGAGGGCCAGCCCCAGCATTTT. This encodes CASGLEGTEGQPQHF.

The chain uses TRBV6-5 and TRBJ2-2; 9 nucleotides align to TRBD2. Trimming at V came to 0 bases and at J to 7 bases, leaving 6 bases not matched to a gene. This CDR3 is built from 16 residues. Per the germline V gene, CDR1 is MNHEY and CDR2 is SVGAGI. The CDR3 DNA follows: TGTGCCAGCAGTTACTCGGCGGGAGGGCCTGTCGGGGAGCTGTTTTTT. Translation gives CASSYSAGGPVGELFF.

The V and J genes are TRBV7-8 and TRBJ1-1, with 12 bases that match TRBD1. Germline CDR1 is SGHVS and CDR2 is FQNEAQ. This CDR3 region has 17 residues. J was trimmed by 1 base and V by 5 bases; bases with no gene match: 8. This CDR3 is CASSLSGTGGTNTEAFF. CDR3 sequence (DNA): TGTGCCAGCAGCCTGTCCGGGACAGGGGGCACGAACACTGAAGCTTTCTTT. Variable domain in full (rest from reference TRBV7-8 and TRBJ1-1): GAGVSQSPRYKVAKRGQDVALRCDPISGHVSLFWYQQALGQGPEFLTYFQNEAQLDKSGLPSDRFFAERPEGSVSTLKIQRTQQEDSAVYLCASSLSGTGGTNTEAFFGQGTRLTVV.

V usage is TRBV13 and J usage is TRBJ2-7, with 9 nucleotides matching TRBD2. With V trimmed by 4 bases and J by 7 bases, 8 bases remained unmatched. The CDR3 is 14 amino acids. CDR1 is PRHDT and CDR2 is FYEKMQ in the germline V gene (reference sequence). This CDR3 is CASSSGLAPGEQYF. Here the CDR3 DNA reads TGTGCCAGCAGCTCAGGACTAGCGCCAGGAGAGCAGTACTTC.